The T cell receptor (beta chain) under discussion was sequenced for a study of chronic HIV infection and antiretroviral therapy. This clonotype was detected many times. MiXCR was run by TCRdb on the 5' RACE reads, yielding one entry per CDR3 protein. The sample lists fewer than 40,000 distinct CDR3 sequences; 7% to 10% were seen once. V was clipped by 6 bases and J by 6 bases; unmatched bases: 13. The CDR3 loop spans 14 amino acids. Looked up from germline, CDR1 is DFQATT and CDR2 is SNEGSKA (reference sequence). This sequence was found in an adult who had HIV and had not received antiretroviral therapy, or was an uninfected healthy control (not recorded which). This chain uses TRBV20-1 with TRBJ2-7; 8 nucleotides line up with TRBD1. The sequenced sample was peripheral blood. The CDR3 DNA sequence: TGCAGTGCCATGTACAGGGGGACGGATGGCGAGCAGTACTTC. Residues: CSAMYRGTDGEQYF.